This entry is about one T cell receptor (beta chain). These data are taken from a study of control samples from healthy donors and cancer patients. This CDR3 region has 13 residues. Germline assignment: CDR1 SGHKS and CDR2 YYEKEE (reference sequence). The V end lost 3 bases, the J end lost 5 bases, and 12 bases lay between the germline ends. Assay used: immunoSEQ multiplex PCR; TCRdb lists only in-frame clones, some missing. The sample has approximately 150,000 clones, approximately 91% seen once. Sequencing used blood. The chain combines TRBV5-5 with TRBJ2-7; TRBD1 might be the D (6 bases). This receptor was taken from a man aged 30 to 45 in good health. This CDR3 is CASSSYRANEQYF. CDR3 coding DNA: TGTGCCAGCAGCTCTTACAGGGCCAACGAGCAGTACTTC.